This TCR beta chain was retrieved from a study of cytomegalovirus exposure and HLA in healthy donors. The V gene lost 2 bases and the J gene lost 4 bases, with 9 bases spanning the gap. The CDR3 is made up of 14 amino acids. From germline, CDR1 is MNHEY and CDR2 SMNVEV (reference sequence). Vbeta (60) and Jbeta (13) primers were used in the PCR. Some clones are missing from TCRdb's copy, which holds only in-frame ones; the method was immunoSEQ multiplex PCR. The sample holds under 75,000 clones, around 69% seen once. This receptor was identified in a human donor in good health. Sequenced material: PBMCs. V is TRBV27 and J is TRBJ1-5; D is unclear. CDR3 DNA: TGTGCCAGCAGTTTAAGGACGGGGAATCAGCCCCAGCATTTT. Translated, it gives CASSLRTGNQPQHF.